This TCR beta chain was sequenced for a study of T cell responses to AZD1222 COVID-19 vaccine. Only in-frame clones appear in the TCRdb table, and some are missing; sequencing was by immunoSEQ multiplex PCR. Among roughly 200,000 clones listed, approximately 89% were seen once. The germline V and J ends were trimmed by 4 bases and 0 bases, with 12 bases remaining between them. CDR1 and CDR2 from the germline V gene are SNHLY and FYNNEI. This CDR3 has 15 amino acids. Study-wide points: Most donors were white British and more were female, and clonal diversity was possibly underestimated. CD4 TCRs covered the whole spike, strongest at regions 160-218 and 743-854.

Worth noting for this clone: The antigen remains unidentified.

The sample here was peripheral blood, taken 28 days after the second AZD1222 dose. This rearrangement joins TRBV2 to TRBJ1-1; D unresolved. This TCR was recovered from an adult who received the AZD1222 COVID-19 vaccine. The CDR3 DNA follows: TGTGCCAGCAGTGTGGACCGAAGGATGAACACTGAAGCTTTCTTT. Translating gives CASSVDRRMNTEAFF.